These 14 T cell receptor beta chains originate from one sample sequenced in a study of regulatory T cells in long-lasting Graves disease. Sample time point: newly diagnosed GD, antithyroid drugs for less than 3 months. Isolated PBMC RNA provided the starting material for the TCR library. Combining iRepertoire HTBI primers with Arm-PCR of CDR3 regions, the authors built TCR beta libraries. A single record per CDR3 protein comes from TCRdb applying MiXCR to the multiplex PCR reads. Of fewer than 500,000 distinct CDR3 sequences in the sample, roughly 16% are singletons; the top ten hold more than 9%. A further study also used this sample, focusing on T cells in Graves' hyperthyroidism and ophthalmopathy.

The sample in question was peripheral blood mononuclear cells (PBMCs), obtained at new diagnosis, from a patient treated with antithyroid drugs. The receptors come from a man between 35 and 55 years old with Graves disease.

This clonotype was counted ten times or more. The chain combines TRBV7-9 with TRBJ1-1; D gene uncertain. This CDR3 spans 14 amino acids. Trimming stripped 2 bases from V and 6 bases from J, with 13 bases between. Germline values: CDR1 SEHNR, CDR2 FQNEAQ (reference sequence). This CDR3 reads CASSLTDDRSEAFF. DNA of the CDR3: TGTGCCAGCAGCTTAACAGATGACCGTTCTGAAGCTTTCTTT.

At least ten counts were recorded for this clonotype. The CDR3 loop reads CASRLSGVQETQYF. DNA for the CDR3: TGTGCCAGCAGACTCAGCGGAGTCCAAGAGACCCAGTACTTC. The chain has TRBV12-3 or TRBV12-4 and TRBJ2-5; a weak D match, TRBD2 (5 bases). The CDR3 loop spans 14 amino acids. V was pared by 6 bases and J by 1 base, with 12 bases between.

This clonotype has more than one count but fewer than ten. The gene calls are TRBV4-2 and TRBJ1-1, with D possibly TRBD1 on 5 matching bases. V was clipped by 0 bases and J by 1 base, with 15 bases between them. The V gene's germline CDR1 is LGHNA and CDR2 YNFKEQ. CDR3 length equals 17 residues. CDR3 bases: TGTGCCAGCAGCCAAGACTTCGGGGCCGTGCAGAACACTGAAGCTTTCTTT. The encoded protein is CASSQDFGAVQNTEAFF.

This clonotype is a singleton in its sample. This likely reflects a read error, since a far larger clone is one base away. The chain links TRBV12-3 or TRBV12-4 to TRBJ2-3, with TRBD2 matching 13 bases. This CDR3 is built from 18 residues. V lost 6 bases, J lost 10 bases, and 19 bases stayed unmatched. CDR3 bases: TGTGCCAGCAGCCAAGGCCCGGGACTAGCGGGAATCAGGAGCGCGCAGTATTTT. Amino acids: CASSQGPGLAGIRSAQYF.

This clonotype was detected only a few times. The chain combines TRBV6-2 or TRBV6-3 with TRBJ2-7; D might be TRBD2 (5 bases). The CDR3 covers 15 residues. Trimming took off 5 bases at V and 1 base at J, with 15 bases between the two ends. Looked up from germline, CDR1 is MNHEY and CDR2 is SVGEGT. Written as DNA, the CDR3 is TGTGCCAGCAGTGGATCACTGGAGGTTTCCTACGAGCAGTACTTC. This gives the protein CASSGSLEVSYEQYF.

The chain has TRBV12-3 or TRBV12-4 and TRBJ1-1, with TRBD1 as a possible D gene (5 bases). Trimming stripped 4 bases from V and 6 bases from J, with 12 bases between. This CDR3 contains 13 residues. The DNA of the CDR3 is TGTGCCAGCAGTTCCCGCAGGGACTCTGAAGCTTTCTTT. As protein: CASSSRRDSEAFF.

The sample holds many counts of this clonotype. The chain combines TRBV6-5 with TRBJ2-7; no firm D call. CDR1 is MNHEY and CDR2 is SVGAGI in the germline V gene. V dropped 4 bases and J dropped 0 bases, with 10 bases sitting between them. This CDR3 contains 14 residues. CDR3 nucleotides: TGTGCCAGCAGTTCAACTCGGAGCTCCTACGAGCAGTACTTC. It is translated as CASSSTRSSYEQYF.

In regard to this clonotype: Being one base from a much bigger clone, this may be a read error. The CDR3 ends on some other residue instead of the conserved phenylalanine or tryptophan, so this is likely a read error. V is TRBV18 and J is TRBJ2-7; TRBD1 aligns across 12 bases. The J segment lost 6 bases and the V segment lost 5 bases, leaving 11 bases of the junction unmatched. This CDR3 region has 16 residues. CDR1 and CDR2 (germline): KGHSH, LQKENI. CDR3 sequence: CASSYSPGTGGSEQYL. In nucleotides, the CDR3 is TGTGCCAGCTCATATAGCCCCGGGACAGGGGGCAGCGAGCAGTACCTC.

The V and J genes are TRBV20-1 and TRBJ2-2; TRBD2 might be the D (7 bases). Germline-derived CDR1 and CDR2 are DFQATT and SNEGSKA (reference sequence). V gave up 0 bases and J gave up 8 bases, with 13 bases separating them. This CDR3 has 14 residues. This chain's CDR3 is CSAREGAGVGELFF. Here the CDR3 DNA reads TGCAGTGCTAGAGAGGGGGCGGGAGTGGGGGAGCTGTTTTTT.

This clonotype turned up a few times. The chain employs TRBV5-1 and TRBJ2-5; 12 bases map to TRBD2. The germline V gene encodes CDR1 SGHRS and CDR2 YFSETQ. Trimming removed 4 bases from V and 1 base from J; junction bases left unmatched: 11. This CDR3 is built from 18 residues. The CDR3, as DNA: TGCGCCAGCAGCGTCTACACGTGGACTAGCGGGACCCAAGAGACCCAGTACTTC. Translating it yields CASSVYTWTSGTQETQYF.

This clonotype was found many times. The genes are TRBV5-5 and TRBJ2-3, with TRBD2 matching over 10 bases. Germline trimming cut 4 bases from V and 0 bases from J; bases unmatched to any gene: 5. The CDR3 is made up of 16 amino acids. CDR1 is SGHKS and CDR2 is YYEKEE in the germline V gene (reference sequence). In DNA, the CDR3 is TGTGCCAGCAGCAGGTTAGCGGGAGGCAGCACAGATACGCAGTATTTT. Translation gives CASSRLAGGSTDTQYF. Together with reference TRBV5-5 and TRBJ2-3, the CDR3 gives the full variable domain: DAGVTQSPTHLIKTRGQQVTLRCSPISGHKSVSWYQQVLGQGPQFIFQYYEKEERGRGNFPDRFSARQFPNYSSELNVNALLLGDSALYLCASSRLAGGSTDTQYFGPGTRLTVL.

In its sample, this clonotype was seen many times. The chain carries TRBV20-1 and TRBJ1-6; D ambiguous. CDR3 size: 17 residues. The germline CDR1 and CDR2 sequences are DFQATT and SNEGSKA (reference sequence). Trimming pared 5 bases from V and 2 bases from J, leaving 19 bases between. As DNA, the CDR3 is TGCAGTGCTCCCGATGTCCTACGCGGGGCCTATAATTCACCCCTCCACTTT. Protein sequence: CSAPDVLRGAYNSPLHF.

This clonotype was seen repeatedly, ten times or more. The genes are TRBV11-3 and TRBJ1-1; D is undetermined. The germline V gene has CDR1 SGHNT and CDR2 YENEEA. V was pared by 0 bases and J by 1 base, with 6 bases between. The CDR3 covers 14 residues. For the CDR3, the DNA is TGTGCCAGCAGCTTAGATCCTCCGAACACTGAAGCTTTCTTT. Amino acid sequence: CASSLDPPNTEAFF.

A note on this clonotype: Being one base from a much bigger clone, this may be a read error. V is TRBV2 and J is TRBJ2-5; D may be TRBD2 (5 bases). Germline CDR1 and CDR2: SNHLY and FYNNEI. The CDR3 runs 14 residues. V was cut by 8 bases and J by 1 base, with 14 bases left in between. CDR3 residues: CASGGQRSQETQYF. CDR3 coding DNA: TGTGCCAGCGGTGGTCAGCGGTCCCAAGAGACCCAGTACTTC.